This T cell receptor beta chain appears in the sequencing data of a study of blood T cell repertoires in COVID-19. Generated by immunoSEQ multiplex PCR, the TCRdb table keeps only in-frame clones and is missing some. The repertoire holds almost 500,000 clones, with about nine tenths as singletons. Germline V gene lookup returns CDR1 SGHNT and CDR2 YYREEE (reference sequence). The CDR3 length is 13 residues. Between the trimmed V and J ends, which lost 4 bases and 1 base, there was a span of 7 bases. This clone was seen a few times. This same CDR3 is encoded by further DNA sequences in the sample. The specimen was PBMCs or T cells enriched from blood (not recorded which). The sequence was collected from a woman in her fifties or sixties who had recovered from COVID-19. The chain is built from TRBV5-4 and TRBJ2-3; D is possibly TRBD1 (5 bases). The CDR3 DNA sequence: TGTGCCAGCAGCGGCAGGGGCACAGATACGCAGTATTTT. Residues: CASSGRGTDTQYF.